This TCR beta chain was recorded in a study of shared clonotypes between healthy human individuals. Libraries were prepared by immunoSEQ multiplex PCR; TCRdb keeps only in-frame clonotypes and omits some of them. The sample consists of some 500,000 clones, 96% of them appearing once. Germline-derived CDR1 and CDR2 are GTSNPN and SVGIG (reference sequence). The CDR3 is 15 amino acids. Trimming cost V 1 base and J 6 bases, with 19 bases left between them. The TCR was taken from a woman aged 25 to 39 in good health. The sample taken for sequencing was naive CD4+ T cells sorted from blood. Subset defined: CD45RA+ positively selected. The chain combines TRBV30 with TRBJ2-7; perhaps TRBD1 as D (6 bases). CDR3 protein: CAWSAYATYRVEQYF. Here the CDR3 DNA reads TGTGCCTGGAGTGCATACGCAACGTACAGGGTCGAGCAGTACTTC.